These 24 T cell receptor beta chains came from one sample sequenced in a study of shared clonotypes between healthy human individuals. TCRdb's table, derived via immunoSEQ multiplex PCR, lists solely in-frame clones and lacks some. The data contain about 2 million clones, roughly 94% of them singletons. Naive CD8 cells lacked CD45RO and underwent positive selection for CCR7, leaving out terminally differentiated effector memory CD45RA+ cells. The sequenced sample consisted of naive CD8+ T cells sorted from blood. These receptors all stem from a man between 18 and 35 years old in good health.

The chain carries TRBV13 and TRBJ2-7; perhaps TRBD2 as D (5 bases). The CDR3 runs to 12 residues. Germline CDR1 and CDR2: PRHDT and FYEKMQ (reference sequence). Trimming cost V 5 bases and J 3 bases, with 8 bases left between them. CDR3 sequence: CASSAEDYEQYF. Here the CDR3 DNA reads TGTGCCAGCAGCGCGGAGGACTACGAGCAGTACTTC.

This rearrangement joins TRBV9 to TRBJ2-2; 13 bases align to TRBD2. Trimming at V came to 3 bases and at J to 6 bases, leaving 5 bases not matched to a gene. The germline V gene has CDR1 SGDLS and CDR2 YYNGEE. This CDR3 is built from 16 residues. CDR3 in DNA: TGTGCCAGCAGCGGCGGGACTAGCGGGATGGCCGGGGAGCTGTTTTTT. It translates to CASSGGTSGMAGELFF.

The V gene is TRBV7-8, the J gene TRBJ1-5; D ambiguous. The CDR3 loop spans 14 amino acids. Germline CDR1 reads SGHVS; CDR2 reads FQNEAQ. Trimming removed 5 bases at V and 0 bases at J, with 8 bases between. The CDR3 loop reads CASSPYFSNQPQHF. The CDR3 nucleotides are TGTGCCAGCAGCCCTTATTTTAGCAATCAGCCCCAGCATTTT.

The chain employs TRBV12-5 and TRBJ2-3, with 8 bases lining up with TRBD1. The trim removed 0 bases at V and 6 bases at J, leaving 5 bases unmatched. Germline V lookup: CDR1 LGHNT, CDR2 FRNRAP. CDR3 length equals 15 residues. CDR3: CASGLVVQGEDTQYF. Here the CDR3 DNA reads TGTGCTAGTGGTTTGGTTGTACAGGGGGAGGATACGCAGTATTTT. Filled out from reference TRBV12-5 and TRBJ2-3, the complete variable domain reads DARVTQTPRHKVTEMGQEVTMRCQPILGHNTVFWYRQTMMQGLELLAYFRNRAPLDDSGMPKDRFSAEMPDATLATLKIQPSEPRDSAVYFCASGLVVQGEDTQYFGPGTRLTVL.

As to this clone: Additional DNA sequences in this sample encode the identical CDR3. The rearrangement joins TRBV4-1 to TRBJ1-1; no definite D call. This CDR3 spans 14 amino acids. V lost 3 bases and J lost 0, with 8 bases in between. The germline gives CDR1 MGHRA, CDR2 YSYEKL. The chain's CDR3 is CASSHPGLNTEAFF. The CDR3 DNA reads TGCGCCAGCAGCCATCCGGGCTTGAACACTGAAGCTTTCTTT.

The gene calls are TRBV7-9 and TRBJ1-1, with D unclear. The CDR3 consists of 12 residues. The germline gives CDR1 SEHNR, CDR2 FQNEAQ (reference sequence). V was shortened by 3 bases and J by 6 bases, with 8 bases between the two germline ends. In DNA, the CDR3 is TGTGCCAGCAGCTTCGGGATCTCTGAAGCTTTCTTT. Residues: CASSFGISEAFF. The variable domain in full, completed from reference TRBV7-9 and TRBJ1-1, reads DTGVSQNPRHKITKRGQNVTFRCDPISEHNRLYWYRQTLGQGPEFLTYFQNEAQLEKSRLLSDRFSAERPKGSFSTLEIQRTEQGDSAMYLCASSFGISEAFFGQGTRLTVV.

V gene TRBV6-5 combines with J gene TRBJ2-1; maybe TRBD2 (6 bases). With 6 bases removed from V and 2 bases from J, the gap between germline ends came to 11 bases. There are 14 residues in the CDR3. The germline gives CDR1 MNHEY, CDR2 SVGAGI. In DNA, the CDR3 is TGTGCCAGCAGGGGGGGTCCAACCTACAATGAGCAGTTCTTC. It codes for CASRGGPTYNEQFF.

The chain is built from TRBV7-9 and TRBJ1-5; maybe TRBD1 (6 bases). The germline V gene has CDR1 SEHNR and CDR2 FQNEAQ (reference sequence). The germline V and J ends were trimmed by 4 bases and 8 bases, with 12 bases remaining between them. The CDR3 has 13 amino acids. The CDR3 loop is CASSSSGVEPQHF. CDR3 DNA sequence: TGTGCCAGCAGCTCCTCAGGGGTGGAGCCCCAGCATTTT.

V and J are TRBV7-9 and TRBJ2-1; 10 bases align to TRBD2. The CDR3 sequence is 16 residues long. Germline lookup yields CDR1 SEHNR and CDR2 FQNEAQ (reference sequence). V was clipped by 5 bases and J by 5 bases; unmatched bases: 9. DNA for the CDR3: TGTGCCAGCAGCCCACCCCTAGCGGGAGTTGACAATGAGCAGTTCTTC. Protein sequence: CASSPPLAGVDNEQFF.

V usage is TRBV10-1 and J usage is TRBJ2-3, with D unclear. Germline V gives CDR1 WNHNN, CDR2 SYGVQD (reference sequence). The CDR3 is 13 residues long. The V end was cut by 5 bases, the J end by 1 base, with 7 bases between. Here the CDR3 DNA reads TGCGCCAGCAGTCCGTTGGGCACAGATACGCAGTATTTT. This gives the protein CASSPLGTDTQYF.

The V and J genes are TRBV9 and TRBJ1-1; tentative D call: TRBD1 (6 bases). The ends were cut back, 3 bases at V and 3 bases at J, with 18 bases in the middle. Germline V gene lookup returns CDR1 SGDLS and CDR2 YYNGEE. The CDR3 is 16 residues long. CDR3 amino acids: CASSAHQGGSDTEAFF. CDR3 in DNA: TGTGCCAGCAGCGCCCATCAAGGGGGATCGGACACTGAAGCTTTCTTT. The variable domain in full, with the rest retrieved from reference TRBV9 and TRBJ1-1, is DSGVTQTPKHLITATGQRVTLRCSPRSGDLSVYWYQQSLDQGLQFLIQYYNGEERAKGNILERFSAQQFPDLHSELNLSSLELGDSALYFCASSAHQGGSDTEAFFGQGTRLTVV.

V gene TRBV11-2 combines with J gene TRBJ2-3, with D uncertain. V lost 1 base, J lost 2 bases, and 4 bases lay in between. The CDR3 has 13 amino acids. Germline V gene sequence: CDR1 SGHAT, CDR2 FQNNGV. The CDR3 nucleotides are TGTGCCAGCAGCTTAGTCCACACAGATACGCAGTATTTT. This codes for CASSLVHTDTQYF.

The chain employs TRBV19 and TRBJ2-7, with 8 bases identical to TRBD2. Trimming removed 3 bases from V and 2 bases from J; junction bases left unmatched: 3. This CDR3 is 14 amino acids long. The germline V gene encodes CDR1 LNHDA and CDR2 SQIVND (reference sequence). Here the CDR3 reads CASSMVAGPYEQYF. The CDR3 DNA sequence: TGTGCCAGTAGTATGGTAGCGGGGCCCTACGAGCAGTACTTC.

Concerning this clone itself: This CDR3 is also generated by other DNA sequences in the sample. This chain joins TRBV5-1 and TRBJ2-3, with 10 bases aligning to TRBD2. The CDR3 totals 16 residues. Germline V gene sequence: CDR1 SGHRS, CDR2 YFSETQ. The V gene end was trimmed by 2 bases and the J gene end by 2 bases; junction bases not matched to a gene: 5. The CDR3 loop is CASSFRLAGLTDTQYF. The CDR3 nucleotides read TGCGCCAGCAGCTTTCGACTAGCGGGTCTCACAGATACGCAGTATTTT. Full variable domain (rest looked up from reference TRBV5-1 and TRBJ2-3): KAGVTQTPRYLIKTRGQQVTLSCSPISGHRSVSWYQQTPGQGLQFLFEYFSETQRNKGNFPGRFSGRQFSNSRSEMNVSTLELGDSALYLCASSFRLAGLTDTQYFGPGTRLTVL.

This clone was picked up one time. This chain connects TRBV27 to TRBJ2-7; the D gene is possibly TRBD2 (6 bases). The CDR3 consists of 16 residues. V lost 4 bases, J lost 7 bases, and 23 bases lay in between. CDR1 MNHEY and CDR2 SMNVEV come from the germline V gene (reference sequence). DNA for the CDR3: TGTGCCAGCAGTTCTCTCCCGGGACTTCGCGACGGGGAGCAGTACTTC. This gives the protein CASSSLPGLRDGEQYF.

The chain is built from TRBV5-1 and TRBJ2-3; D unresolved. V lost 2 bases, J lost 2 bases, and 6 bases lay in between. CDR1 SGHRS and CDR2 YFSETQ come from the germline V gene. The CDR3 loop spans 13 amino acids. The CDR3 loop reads CASSLENTDTQYF. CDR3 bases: TGCGCCAGCAGCTTAGAGAACACAGATACGCAGTATTTT.

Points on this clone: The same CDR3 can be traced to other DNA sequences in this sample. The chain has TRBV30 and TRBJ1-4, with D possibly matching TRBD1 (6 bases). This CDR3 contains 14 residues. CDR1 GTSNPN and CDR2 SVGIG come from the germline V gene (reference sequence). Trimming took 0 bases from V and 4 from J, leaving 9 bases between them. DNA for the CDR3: TGTGCCTGGAGTGTGGGGGCCAGTAATGAAAAACTGTTTTTT. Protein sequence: CAWSVGASNEKLFF.

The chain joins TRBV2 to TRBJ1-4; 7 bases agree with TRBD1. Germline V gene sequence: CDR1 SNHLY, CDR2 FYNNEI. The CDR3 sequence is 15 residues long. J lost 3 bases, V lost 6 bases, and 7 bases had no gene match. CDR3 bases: TGTGCCAGCAGGACAGGGCAAGAGGCTAATGAAAAACTGTTTTTT. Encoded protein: CASRTGQEANEKLFF.

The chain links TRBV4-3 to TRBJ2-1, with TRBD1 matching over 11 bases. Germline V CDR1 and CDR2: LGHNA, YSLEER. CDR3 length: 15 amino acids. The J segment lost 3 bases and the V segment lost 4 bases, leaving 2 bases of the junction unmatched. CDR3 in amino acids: CASSRGTGGYNEQFF. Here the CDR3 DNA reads TGCGCCAGCAGCCGAGGGACAGGGGGCTACAATGAGCAGTTCTTC.

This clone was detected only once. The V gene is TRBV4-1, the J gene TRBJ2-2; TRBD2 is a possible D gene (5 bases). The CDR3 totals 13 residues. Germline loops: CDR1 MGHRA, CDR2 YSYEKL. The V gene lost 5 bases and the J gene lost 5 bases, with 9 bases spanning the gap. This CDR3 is CASSERRTGELFF. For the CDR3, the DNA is TGCGCCAGCAGCGAGCGGAGAACCGGGGAGCTGTTTTTT.

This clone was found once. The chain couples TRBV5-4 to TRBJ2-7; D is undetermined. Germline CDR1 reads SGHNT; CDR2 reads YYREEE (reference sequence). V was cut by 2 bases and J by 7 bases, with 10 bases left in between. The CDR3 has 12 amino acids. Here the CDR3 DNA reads TGTGCCAGCAGCTTCTCGCAGACTGAGCAGTACTTC. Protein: CASSFSQTEQYF.

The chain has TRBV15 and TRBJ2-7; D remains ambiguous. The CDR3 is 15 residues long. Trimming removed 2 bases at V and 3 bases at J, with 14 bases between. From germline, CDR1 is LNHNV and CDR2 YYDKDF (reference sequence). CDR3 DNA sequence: TGTGCCACCAGCAGATTTGGGGAAGACGACTACGAGCAGTACTTC. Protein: CATSRFGEDDYEQYF.

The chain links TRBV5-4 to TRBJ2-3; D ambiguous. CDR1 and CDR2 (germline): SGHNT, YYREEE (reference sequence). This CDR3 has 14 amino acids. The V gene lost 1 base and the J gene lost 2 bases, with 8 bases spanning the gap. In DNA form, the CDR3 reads TGTGCCAGCAGCTTGAACGGGTACACAGATACGCAGTATTTT. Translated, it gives CASSLNGYTDTQYF.

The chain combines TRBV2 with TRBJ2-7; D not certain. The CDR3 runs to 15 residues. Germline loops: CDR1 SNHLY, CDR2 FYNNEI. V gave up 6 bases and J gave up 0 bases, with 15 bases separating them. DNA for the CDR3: TGTGCCAGCAGCGGTATGGACGGTGTCTCCTACGAGCAGTACTTC. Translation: CASSGMDGVSYEQYF.